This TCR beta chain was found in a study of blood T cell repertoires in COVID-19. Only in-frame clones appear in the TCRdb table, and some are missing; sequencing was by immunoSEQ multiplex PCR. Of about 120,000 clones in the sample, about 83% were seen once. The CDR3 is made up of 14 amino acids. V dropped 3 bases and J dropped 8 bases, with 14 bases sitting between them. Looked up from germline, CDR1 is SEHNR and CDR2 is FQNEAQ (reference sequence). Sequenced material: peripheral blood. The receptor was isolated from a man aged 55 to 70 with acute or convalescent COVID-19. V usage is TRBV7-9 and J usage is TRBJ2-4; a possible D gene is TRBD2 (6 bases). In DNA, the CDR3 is TGTGCCAGCAGCTTGAGGGCTACGGGGGACATTCAGTACTTC. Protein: CASSLRATGDIQYF.